This TCR beta chain comes out of a study of blood T cell repertoires in COVID-19. Study details: Acute and convalescent COVID-19 specimens originated in the United States, Italy and Spain. Sources were T cells, B-cell-depleted T cells, or PBMCs; the material itself was cDNA or gDNA.

V gave up 3 bases and J gave up 0 bases; unmatched junction bases: 10. The CDR3 has 17 amino acids. Germline V gene sequence: CDR1 SGHNT, CDR2 YYREEE (reference sequence). In the source study's methods: Amplifying reference gene primers gave estimates of nucleated cell counts. Method: immunoSEQ multiplex PCR; TCRdb's copy keeps in-frame clones and lacks some. V, J and clone size reflect that table, while D and trimming were determined from the DNA. This table holds fewer than 350,000 clones, about 86% found once. This TCR came from a woman in her twenties or thirties who had recovered from COVID-19. The rearrangement uses TRBV5-4 and TRBJ2-3, with 7 bases aligning to TRBD2. Sequenced: peripheral blood. The CDR3 coding sequence is TGTGCCAGCAGCTCCCAATCGCGGGAGCTTAGCACAGATACGCAGTATTTT. Protein: CASSSQSRELSTDTQYF.